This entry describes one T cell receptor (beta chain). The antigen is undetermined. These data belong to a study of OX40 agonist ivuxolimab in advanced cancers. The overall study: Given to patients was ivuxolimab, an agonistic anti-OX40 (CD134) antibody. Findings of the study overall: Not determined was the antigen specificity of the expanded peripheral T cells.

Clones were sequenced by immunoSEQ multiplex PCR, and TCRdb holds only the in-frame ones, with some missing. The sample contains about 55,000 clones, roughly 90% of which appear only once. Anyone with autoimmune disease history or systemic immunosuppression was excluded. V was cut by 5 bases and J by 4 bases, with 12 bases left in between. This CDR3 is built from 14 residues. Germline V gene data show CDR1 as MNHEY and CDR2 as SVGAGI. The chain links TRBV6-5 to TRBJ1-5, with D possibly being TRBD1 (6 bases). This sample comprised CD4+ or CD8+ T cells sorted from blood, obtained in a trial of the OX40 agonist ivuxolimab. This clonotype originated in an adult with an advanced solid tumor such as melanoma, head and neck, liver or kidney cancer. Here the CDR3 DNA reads TGTGCCAGCAGTAACCGACAGGCGAATCAGCCCCAGCATTTT. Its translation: CASSNRQANQPQHF.